These 17 T cell receptor beta chains originate from one sample sequenced in a study of shared clonotypes between healthy human individuals (dated by TCRdb to the early 2020s). Libraries were prepared through the immunoSEQ multiplex PCR assay. The table comes from immuneACCESS by way of TCRdb, which keeps in-frame sequences with V and J called. Part of the clones is missing from these tables; in studies checked, under half for an unresolved V gene and the rest for unknown reasons. The sample includes 2 million to 2.5 million clones, with 90% to 95% observed a single time. Clones ranked in the top ten supply more than 0.35% of the sample. The sequencing sample was made of naive CD4+ T cells from PBMCs. The cell subset or site label for this specimen denotes: CD45RA+ positively selected. The receptors shown here come from a man between 18 and 29 years old in good health. Some clones in this sample may be carry-over from other donors' samples.

Comments on this clone: Other DNA sequences in the same sample also yield this CDR3. The gene calls are TRBV5-1 and TRBJ2-3; 7 nucleotides match TRBD2. Trimming took 0 bases from V and 1 from J; bases not matched to a gene: 2. Per the germline V gene, CDR1 is SGHRS and CDR2 is YFSETQ. CDR3 length: 15 amino acids. The CDR3 region has the DNA TGCGCCAGCAGCTTGGGTCTAGCGGGCACAGATACGCAGTATTTT. It is translated as CASSLGLAGTDTQYF.

Note on this clone: In the same sample, other DNA sequences code for this CDR3. This chain uses TRBV28 with TRBJ2-7; 11 bases align to TRBD1. The V segment lost 5 bases and the J segment 1 base; nucleotides outside the gene matches: 1. Germline V gives CDR1 MDHEN, CDR2 SYDVKM. The CDR3 has 14 residues. This CDR3 reads CASSGTGGSYEQYF. The CDR3 DNA sequence: TGTGCCAGCAGTGGGACAGGGGGATCCTACGAGCAGTACTTC.

The rearrangement joins TRBV28 to TRBJ2-7; D gene uncertain. V shed 7 bases and J shed 5 bases, with 9 bases lying between them. The CDR3 loop spans 11 amino acids. Germline-derived CDR1 and CDR2 are MDHEN and SYDVKM. CDR3: CASISRHEQYF. CDR3 nucleotides: TGTGCCAGCATCTCACGCCACGAGCAGTACTTC.

V is TRBV29-1 and J is TRBJ1-5; TRBD1 agrees at 7 bases. The germline gives CDR1 SQVTM, CDR2 ANQGSEA. The CDR3 is 13 residues long. J lost 6 bases, V lost 7 bases, and 9 bases had no gene match. CDR3 region: CSANTGVGQPQHF. The CDR3 DNA reads as TGCAGCGCGAATACAGGGGTAGGTCAGCCCCAGCATTTT.

The rearrangement links TRBV2 to TRBJ1-4, with 7 bases that match TRBD1. This CDR3 region has 13 residues. The junction had 4 bases not matched to a gene; V was cut back by 7 bases and J by 5 bases. Germline values: CDR1 SNHLY, CDR2 FYNNEI. CDR3 amino acids: CASIRTGNEKLFF. The DNA of the CDR3 is TGTGCCAGCATCAGGACAGGCAATGAAAAACTGTTTTTT. Filled out from reference TRBV2 and TRBJ1-4, the complete variable domain reads EPEVTQTPSHQVTQMGQEVILRCVPISNHLYFYWYRQILGQKVEFLVSFYNNEISEKSEIFDDQFSVERPDGSNFTLKIRSTKLEDSAMYFCASIRTGNEKLFFGSGTQLSVL.

The V call is TRBV6-5, the J call TRBJ2-5; D ambiguous. The germline V gene encodes CDR1 MNHEY and CDR2 SVGAGI. V lost 4 bases, J lost 1 base, and 10 bases lay in between. The CDR3 runs 14 residues. CDR3 sequence: CASSFSGRQETQYF. CDR3 nucleotides: TGTGCCAGCAGTTTCTCGGGCCGCCAAGAGACCCAGTACTTC.

The genes are TRBV20-1 and TRBJ1-3; no reliable D call. There are 11 residues in the CDR3. V was cut by 6 bases and J by 9 bases, with 12 bases left in between. CDR1 is DFQATT, CDR2 SNEGSKA, per germline (reference sequence). In DNA, the CDR3 is TGCAGTGCCCCCCTTGCTTCCACCATATATTTT. This sequence encodes CSAPLASTIYF.

The chain recombines TRBV4-2 with TRBJ1-1; 9 bases line up with TRBD1. Trimming cost V 4 bases and J 1 base; bases outside gene matches: 4. The V gene's germline CDR1 is LGHNA and CDR2 YNFKEQ. The CDR3 is made up of 15 amino acids. CDR3 DNA sequence: TGTGCCAGCAGCCGCGAGACAGGGGGGAACACTGAAGCTTTCTTT. Residues: CASSRETGGNTEAFF.

This clone occurred a few times. At the DNA level, this CDR3 is encoded by other sequences in the same sample as well. The chain carries TRBV7-2 and TRBJ1-1; D might be TRBD1 (5 bases). This CDR3 is 12 amino acids long. Deletions cut 5 bases from V and 4 bases from J, with 8 bases between. Germline CDR1 reads SGHTA; CDR2 reads FQGNSA. The CDR3 DNA reads TGTGCCAGCAGCCCGGGACTCACTGAAGCTTTCTTT. Its translation: CASSPGLTEAFF.

CDR3: CASADNTKQAISYEQYF. CDR3 nucleotide sequence: TGTGCCAGCGCCGACAATACTAAACAGGCGATCTCCTACGAGCAGTACTTC. J is TRBJ2-7 and V is TRBV7-2; TRBD1 might be the D (5 bases). The CDR3 covers 17 residues. From germline, CDR1 is SGHTA and CDR2 FQGNSA. Trimming took 8 bases from V and 0 from J, leaving 23 bases between them.

The genes are TRBV5-6 and TRBJ1-2; 11 bases agree with TRBD1. The germline gives CDR1 SGHDT, CDR2 YYEEEE. J gave up 4 bases and V 3 bases, and 14 bases lay outside the gene matches. This CDR3 has 18 residues. DNA of the CDR3: TGTGCCAGCAGCTCCCCCGGGACAGGGGGTCAAGTTGGCTATGGCTACACCTTC. Protein product: CASSSPGTGGQVGYGYTF. Full variable domain (outside the CDR3, taken from reference TRBV5-6 and TRBJ1-2): DAGVTQSPTHLIKTRGQQVTLRCSPKSGHDTVSWYQQALGQGPQFIFQYYEEEERQRGNFPDRFSGHQFPNYSSELNVNALLLGDSALYLCASSSPGTGGQVGYGYTFGSGTRLTVV.

With respect to this clone: Other nucleotide sequences from this sample produce the same CDR3. The chain combines TRBV28 with TRBJ2-7, with D maybe TRBD2 (6 bases). Germline V gene data show CDR1 as MDHEN and CDR2 as SYDVKM. V was trimmed by 3 bases and J by 1 base, leaving 7 bases between them. The CDR3 sequence is 13 residues long. This CDR3 is CASSFGGSYEQYF. The CDR3 DNA reads TGTGCCAGCAGTTTCGGGGGTTCCTACGAGCAGTACTTC.

This chain connects TRBV6-6 to TRBJ2-1; D not certain. Trimming removed 0 bases at V and 3 bases at J, with 6 bases between. CDR1 and CDR2 from the germline V gene are MNHNY and SVGAGI (reference sequence). The CDR3 consists of 14 residues. CDR3 nucleotide sequence: TGTGCCAGCAGTTACTCGATCGACTACAATGAGCAGTTCTTC. Translation: CASSYSIDYNEQFF.

The chain couples TRBV18 to TRBJ2-1, with D perhaps TRBD1 (6 bases). There are 16 residues in the CDR3. Trimming took off 6 bases at V and 6 bases at J, with 21 bases between the two ends. Germline-derived CDR1 and CDR2 are KGHSH and LQKENI. The CDR3 DNA is TGTGCCAGCTCGTACGATACAGGGTCCCTCGGCAATGAGCAGTTCTTC. Its protein product is CASSYDTGSLGNEQFF.

J is TRBJ2-2 and V is TRBV5-4; 11 bases match TRBD1. Trimming took 3 bases from V and 5 from J; bases not matched to a gene: 3. The CDR3 covers 15 residues. The germline gives CDR1 SGHNT, CDR2 YYREEE (reference sequence). CDR3 sequence: CASSSGQGATGELFF. CDR3 bases: TGTGCCAGCAGCTCTGGACAGGGGGCGACCGGGGAGCTGTTTTTT.

This rearrangement joins TRBV28 to TRBJ2-7; D ambiguous. The V end was cut by 7 bases, the J end by 0 bases, with 16 bases between. The germline CDR1 and CDR2 sequences are MDHEN and SYDVKM. This CDR3 has 15 residues. CDR3 residues: CASTRPMAVSYEQYF. The CDR3 nucleotides are TGTGCCAGCACCCGCCCCATGGCAGTCTCCTACGAGCAGTACTTC.

The rearrangement links TRBV2 to TRBJ2-6; TRBD1 might be the D (5 bases). The V gene lost 6 bases and the J gene lost 2 bases, with 8 bases spanning the gap. The germline CDR1 and CDR2 sequences are SNHLY and FYNNEI. The CDR3 length is 14 residues. CDR3 protein: CASRKGTGANVLTF. CDR3 nucleotides: TGTGCCAGCAGAAAGGGGACTGGGGCCAACGTCCTGACTTTC.